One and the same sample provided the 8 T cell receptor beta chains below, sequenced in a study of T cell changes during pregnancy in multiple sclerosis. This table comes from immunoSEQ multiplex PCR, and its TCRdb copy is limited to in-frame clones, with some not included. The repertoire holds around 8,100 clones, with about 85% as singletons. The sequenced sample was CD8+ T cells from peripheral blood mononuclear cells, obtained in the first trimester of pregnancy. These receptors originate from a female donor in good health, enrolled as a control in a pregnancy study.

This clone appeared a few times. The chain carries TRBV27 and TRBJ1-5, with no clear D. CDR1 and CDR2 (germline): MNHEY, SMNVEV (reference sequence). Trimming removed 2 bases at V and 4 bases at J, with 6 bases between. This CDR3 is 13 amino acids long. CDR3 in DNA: TGTGCCAGCAGTTTAACCCTAAATCAGCCCCAGCATTTT. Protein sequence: CASSLTLNQPQHF.

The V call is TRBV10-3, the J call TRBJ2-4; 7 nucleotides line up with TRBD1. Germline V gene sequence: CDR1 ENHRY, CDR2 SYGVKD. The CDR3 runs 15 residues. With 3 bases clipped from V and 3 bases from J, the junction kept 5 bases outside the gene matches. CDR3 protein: CAISEDREGKNIQYF. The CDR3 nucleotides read TGTGCCATCAGTGAAGACAGGGAAGGCAAAAACATTCAGTACTTC.

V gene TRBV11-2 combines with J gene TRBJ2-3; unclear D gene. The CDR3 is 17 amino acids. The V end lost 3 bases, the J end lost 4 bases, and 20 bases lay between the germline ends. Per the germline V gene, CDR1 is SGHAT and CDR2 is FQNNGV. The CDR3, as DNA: TGTGCCAGCAGCTTCCCTCTGCACCCCGGTCCGGCAGATACGCAGTATTTT. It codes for CASSFPLHPGPADTQYF.

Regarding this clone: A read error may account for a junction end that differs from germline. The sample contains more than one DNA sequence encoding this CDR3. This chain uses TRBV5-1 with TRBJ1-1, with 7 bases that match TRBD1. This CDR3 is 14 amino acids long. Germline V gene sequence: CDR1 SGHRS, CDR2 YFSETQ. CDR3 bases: TGCGCCAGCAGCTACGCACAGGGGAACACTGAAGCCTTCTTT. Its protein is CASSYAQGNTEAFF.

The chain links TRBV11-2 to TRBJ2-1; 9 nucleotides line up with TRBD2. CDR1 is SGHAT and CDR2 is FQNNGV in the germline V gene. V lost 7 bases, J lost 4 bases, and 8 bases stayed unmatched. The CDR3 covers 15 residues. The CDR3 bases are TGTGCCAGCATTGAATTAGCGGGAGTGTACAATGAGCAGTTCTTC. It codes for CASIELAGVYNEQFF.

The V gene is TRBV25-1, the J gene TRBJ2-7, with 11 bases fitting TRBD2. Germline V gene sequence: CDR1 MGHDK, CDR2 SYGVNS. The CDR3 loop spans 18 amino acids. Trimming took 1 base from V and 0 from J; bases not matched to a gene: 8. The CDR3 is CASSESGTSGLFSYEQYF. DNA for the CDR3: TGTGCCAGCAGTGAATCTGGGACTAGCGGATTGTTCTCCTACGAGCAGTACTTC.

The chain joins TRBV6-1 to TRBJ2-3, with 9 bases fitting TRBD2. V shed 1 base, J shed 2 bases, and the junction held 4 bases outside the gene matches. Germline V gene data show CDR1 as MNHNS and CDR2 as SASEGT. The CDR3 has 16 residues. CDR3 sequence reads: CASSEGSGGVTDTQYF. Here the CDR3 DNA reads TGTGCCAGCAGTGAAGGTAGCGGGGGTGTCACAGATACGCAGTATTTT.

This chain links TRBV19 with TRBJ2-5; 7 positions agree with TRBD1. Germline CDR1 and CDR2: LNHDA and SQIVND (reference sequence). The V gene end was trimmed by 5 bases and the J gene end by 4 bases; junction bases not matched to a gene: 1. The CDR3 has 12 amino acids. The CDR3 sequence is CASSSGGETQYF. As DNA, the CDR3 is TGTGCCAGTAGTTCAGGGGGAGAGACCCAGTACTTC.